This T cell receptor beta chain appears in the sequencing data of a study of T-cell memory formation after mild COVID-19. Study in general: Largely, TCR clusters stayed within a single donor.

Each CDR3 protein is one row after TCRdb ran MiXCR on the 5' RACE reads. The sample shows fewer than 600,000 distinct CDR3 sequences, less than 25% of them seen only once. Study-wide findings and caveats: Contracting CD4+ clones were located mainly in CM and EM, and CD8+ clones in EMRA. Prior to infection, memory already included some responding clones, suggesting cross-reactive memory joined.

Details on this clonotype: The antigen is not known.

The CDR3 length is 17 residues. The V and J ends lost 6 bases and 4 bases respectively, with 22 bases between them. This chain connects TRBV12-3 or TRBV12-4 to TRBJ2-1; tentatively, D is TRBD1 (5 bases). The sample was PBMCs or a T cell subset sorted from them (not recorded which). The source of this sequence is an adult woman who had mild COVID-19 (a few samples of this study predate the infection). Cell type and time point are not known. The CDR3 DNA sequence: TGTGCCAGCAGATCCGGGTCCACAGGTTCGTGGTACAATGAGCAGTTCTTC. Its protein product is CASRSGSTGSWYNEQFF.